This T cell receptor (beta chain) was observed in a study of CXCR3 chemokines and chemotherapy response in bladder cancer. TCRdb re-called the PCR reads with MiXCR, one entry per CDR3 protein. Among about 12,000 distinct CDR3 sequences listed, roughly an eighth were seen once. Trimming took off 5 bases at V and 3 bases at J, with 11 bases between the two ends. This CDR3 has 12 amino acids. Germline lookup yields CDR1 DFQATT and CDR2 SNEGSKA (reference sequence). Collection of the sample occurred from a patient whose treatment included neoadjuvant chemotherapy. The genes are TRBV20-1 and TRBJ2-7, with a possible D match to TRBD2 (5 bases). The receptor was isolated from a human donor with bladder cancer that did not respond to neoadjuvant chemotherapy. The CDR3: CSAPLGGYEQYF. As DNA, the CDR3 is TGCAGTGCTCCCCTCGGAGGCTACGAGCAGTACTTC.